A selection of T cell receptor beta chains follows, all from one sample in a study of early T cells in non-severe SARS-CoV-2 infection. TCRdb recomputed calls from the 5' RACE reads with MiXCR, one row per CDR3 protein. This repertoire shows more than 20,000 distinct CDR3 sequences, roughly 4% found once; its top ten account for 15% to 20%. Sequencing used whole blood. Every receptor here comes from an adult who was a healthcare worker with PCR-confirmed SARS-CoV-2 infection or an uninfected control (not recorded which). Both conserved end residues are part of each CDR3. The D gene is left open where the match is weak. Only some rows state a clone size, as once, few, many or a class for expanded clones.

V gene,clone size,D gene,J gene,CDR3 protein,CDR3 DNA
TRBV27,many,TRBD2,TRBJ2-1,CASSAAGGSSYNEQFF,TGTGCCAGCAGTGCAGCGGGAGGGAGCTCCTACAATGAGCAGTTCTTC
TRBV11-2,many,NA,TRBJ2-7,CASSLDLANHEQYF,TGTGCCAGCAGCTTAGATCTGGCCAACCACGAGCAGTACTTC
TRBV23-1,many,NA,TRBJ2-1,CASSQSTGSLSYNEQFF,TGCGCCAGCAGTCAATCGACGGGGTCTCTCTCCTACAATGAGCAGTTCTTC
TRBV7-2,many,NA,TRBJ2-1,CASSLVVEQFF,TGTGCCAGCAGCTTAGTGGTAGAGCAGTTCTTC
TRBV5-5,many,NA,TRBJ1-2,CASSLAQGIYGYTF,TGTGCCAGCAGCTTGGCCCAGGGTATCTATGGCTACACCTTC
TRBV19,many,NA,TRBJ2-5,CASSEGDTETQYF,TGTGCCAGTAGCGAGGGAGACACGGAGACCCAGTACTTC
TRBV7-2,NA,NA,TRBJ2-7,CASSSGHRGDEQYF,TGTGCCAGCAGCTCAGGACATAGGGGGGACGAGCAGTACTTC
TRBV7-6,many,NA,TRBJ1-4,CASSPLGHLSNNEKLFF,TGTGCCAGCAGCCCATTGGGACATCTTTCTAATAATGAAAAACTGTTTTTT
TRBV20-1,many,NA,TRBJ2-1,CSASKPPSFNEQFF,TGCAGTGCTAGTAAGCCGCCGTCTTTCAATGAGCAGTTCTTC
TRBV11-2,many,TRBD1,TRBJ1-2,CASSLEAGGNYGYTF,TGTGCCAGCAGCCTCGAGGCAGGGGGCAACTATGGCTACACCTTC
TRBV28,many,NA,TRBJ1-1,CASSSYRVEAFF,TGTGCCAGCAGTTCTTACAGGGTTGAAGCTTTCTTT
TRBV11-3,many,NA,TRBJ2-5,CASSFGYQETQYF,TGTGCCAGCAGCTTTGGATACCAAGAGACCCAGTACTTC
TRBV6-2/TRBV6-3,many,NA,TRBJ1-5,CASRSGSNQPQHF,TGTGCCAGCAGATCTGGTAGCAATCAGCCCCAGCATTTT
TRBV4-2,many,NA,TRBJ1-2,CASSGPGNGYTF,TGTGCCAGCAGCGGGCCGGGAAATGGCTACACCTTC
TRBV6-2/TRBV6-3,NA,NA,TRBJ2-2,CASSYGFSNTGELFF,TGTGCCAGCAGTTATGGCTTCAGTAACACCGGGGAGCTGTTTTTT
TRBV4-2,NA,NA,TRBJ2-1,CASSPTPWREVYNEQFF,TGTGCCAGCAGCCCGACACCGTGGAGGGAGGTCTACAATGAGCAGTTCTTC
TRBV28,medium-sized,TRBD2,TRBJ2-1,CASSGPGLAGHLPDSYNEQFF,TGTGCCAGCAGCGGACCGGGACTAGCGGGTCATTTACCTGATTCCTACAATGAGCAGTTCTTC
TRBV11-1,many,NA,TRBJ2-1,CASTQRQASLDNEQFF,TGTGCCAGCACCCAACGCCAGGCTAGTCTCGACAATGAGCAGTTCTTC
TRBV7-9,many,TRBD2,TRBJ2-3,CASSWSAGATDTQYF,TGTGCCAGCAGCTGGTCCGCGGGAGCCACAGATACGCAGTATTTT
TRBV4-1,medium-sized,NA,TRBJ1-1,CASSPTGLDAEAFF,TGCGCCAGCAGCCCTACGGGACTTGACGCTGAAGCTTTCTTT
TRBV6-2/TRBV6-3,many,NA,TRBJ2-2,CASSYEGPTGELFF,TGTGCCAGCAGTTACGAGGGACCGACCGGGGAGCTGTTTTTT
TRBV28,many,NA,TRBJ1-2,CASSFGAKGYTF,TGTGCCAGCAGTTTCGGGGCGAAAGGCTACACCTTC
TRBV4-1,many,TRBD1,TRBJ1-2,CASSQDRDSANYGYTF,TGCGCCAGCAGCCAAGATCGGGACAGTGCTAACTATGGCTACACCTTC
TRBV5-1,many,TRBD2,TRBJ2-1,CASSLTGLGWYNEQFF,TGCGCCAGCAGCTTGACCGGACTAGGATGGTACAATGAGCAGTTCTTC
TRBV28,many,NA,TRBJ1-4,CASSKLDAAGEKLFF,TGTGCCAGCAGCAAATTGGACGCGGCGGGTGAAAAACTGTTTTTT
TRBV24-1,NA,NA,TRBJ2-1,CATSDFHNEQFF,TGTGCCACCAGTGATTTCCACAATGAGCAGTTCTTC
TRBV6-2/TRBV6-3,few,NA,TRBJ1-1,CASSPTGTEAFF,TGTGCCAGCAGTCCCACGGGCACTGAAGCTTTCTTT
TRBV3-1,NA,NA,TRBJ1-1,CASTPGHSGGKNTEAFF,TGTGCCAGCACACCGGGACACTCGGGGGGTAAGAACACTGAAGCTTTCTTT
TRBV9,many,NA,TRBJ1-3,CASSVRPRDTIYF,TGTGCCAGCAGCGTAAGACCCCGAGACACCATATATTTT
TRBV7-3,many,NA,TRBJ2-2,CASSPSVTGELFF,TGTGCCAGCAGCCCCTCGGTCACCGGGGAGCTGTTTTTT
TRBV12-3/TRBV12-4,many,NA,TRBJ2-1,CASSQAGQLSLRSYNEQFF,TGTGCCAGCAGCCAAGCGGGACAGCTTTCCTTACGCTCCTACAATGAGCAGTTCTTC
TRBV3-1,NA,TRBD2,TRBJ2-7,CASSQDWGSGTPYEQYF,TGTGCCAGCAGCCAAGATTGGGGTAGCGGGACCCCCTACGAGCAGTACTTC
TRBV7-2,NA,NA,TRBJ2-7,CASSLDLSHYEQYF,TGTGCCAGCAGCTTAGACCTCAGCCACTACGAGCAGTACTTC
TRBV6-6,many,NA,TRBJ2-6,CASSDSLRALGSGANVLTF,TGTGCCAGCAGTGACAGCCTCCGGGCCCTAGGGTCTGGGGCCAACGTCCTGACTTTC
TRBV7-2,many,NA,TRBJ1-1,CASSSGQPDTLNTEAFF,TGTGCCAGCAGCAGTGGTCAACCGGACACTCTGAACACTGAAGCTTTCTTT
TRBV20-1,many,TRBD1,TRBJ2-2,CSARPGQGIGELFF,TGCAGTGCCAGACCGGGACAGGGGATCGGGGAGCTGTTTTTT
TRBV6-6,many,TRBD2,TRBJ2-7,CASSYSRLAGGKSYEQYF,TGTGCCAGCAGTTACTCGAGGCTAGCGGGAGGAAAATCCTACGAGCAGTACTTC
TRBV20-1,many,TRBD2,TRBJ2-1,CSARTSGHQQFF,TGCAGTGCACGGACTAGCGGTCACCAGCAGTTCTTC
TRBV18,few,NA,TRBJ1-1,CASSPPSAITEAFF,TGTGCCAGCTCACCACCGTCTGCGATCACTGAAGCTTTCTTT
TRBV6-2/TRBV6-3,many,TRBD2,TRBJ2-4,CASTTGLAGGKNIQYF,TGTGCCAGCACCACGGGACTAGCGGGGGGCAAAAACATTCAGTACTTC
TRBV2,many,NA,TRBJ2-3,CASTEQGRTDTQYF,TGTGCCAGCACGGAGCAGGGACGCACAGATACGCAGTATTTT
TRBV5-1,many,NA,TRBJ1-2,CASSLGSRDGYTF,TGCGCCAGCAGCTTGGGTTCAAGAGATGGCTACACCTTC
TRBV7-9,many,NA,TRBJ2-1,CASTRDGGLGDEQFF,TGTGCCAGCACCCGGGACGGCGGGTTAGGGGATGAGCAGTTCTTC
TRBV20-1,NA,TRBD2,TRBJ2-2,CSASSGLAGVRGHTGELFF,TGCAGTGCATCGTCGGGACTAGCGGGAGTCCGTGGTCACACCGGGGAGCTGTTTTTT
TRBV6-2/TRBV6-3,few,TRBD2,TRBJ2-1,CASSPFKGGNYNEQFF,TGTGCCAGCAGTCCATTTAAGGGAGGGAACTACAATGAGCAGTTCTTC
TRBV19,many,TRBD1,TRBJ1-1,CASSTLRDRGRFRTEAFF,TGTGCCAGTAGTACACTCCGGGACAGGGGACGCTTCCGAACTGAAGCTTTCTTT
TRBV6-2/TRBV6-3,many,NA,TRBJ1-1,CASSYRVTNEAFF,TGTGCCAGCAGTTACAGGGTGACGAATGAAGCTTTCTTT